The next 19 T cell receptor beta chains were all read from a single sample in a study of identical twins. TCRdb reanalysed the 5' RACE reads using MiXCR and keeps one entry per CDR3 protein. The sample yields about 890,000 distinct CDR3 sequences, 9% to 15% seen once. The data were also submitted as part of a second study, on yellow fever vaccine responses in identical twins.

Specimen: PBMCs. The receptors shown here come from a woman between 18 and 29 years old in good health.

This clonotype was recorded at least ten times. V usage is TRBV25-1 and J usage is TRBJ2-1; 8 bases align to TRBD1. V shed 4 bases and J 0 bases; nucleotides not matched to a gene: 11. Germline CDR1 is MGHDK and CDR2 is SYGVNS. This CDR3 is built from 18 residues. The CDR3 sequence is CASSAGQGSLSSYNEQFF. As DNA, the CDR3 is TGTGCCAGCAGTGCCGGACAGGGTTCCCTGAGCTCCTACAATGAGCAGTTCTTC.

Turning to this clonotype: One end of the junction is discordant with germline, which a read error may explain. The chain combines TRBV20-1 with TRBJ2-1; TRBD2 matches at 9 bases. The CDR3 length is 14 residues. The germline CDR1 and CDR2 sequences are DFQATT and SNEGSKA (reference sequence). The CDR3 sequence is CSAPSGGIHNEQFF. CDR3 nucleotide sequence: TGTAGTGCCCCCAGCGGGGGGATCCACAATGAGCAGTTCTTC.

The rearrangement joins TRBV28 to TRBJ2-7; tentative D call: TRBD1 (5 bases). With 5 bases removed from V and 3 bases from J, the gap between germline ends came to 11 bases. This CDR3 contains 13 residues. Germline-derived CDR1 and CDR2 are MDHEN and SYDVKM. The CDR3 DNA is TGTGCCAGCAGTCCCTCGGACAACTACGAGCAGTACGTC. It translates to CASSPSDNYEQYV.

This clonotype was seen repeatedly, ten times or more. CDR3 nucleotides: TGCAGCGTTGAGCCCAACAGGGGAAGAGGAGATACGCAGTATTTT. Residues: CSVEPNRGRGDTQYF. This chain links TRBV29-1 with TRBJ2-3, with 7 positions matching TRBD1. Germline V gene data show CDR1 as SQVTM and CDR2 as ANQGSEA. CDR3 length equals 15 residues. J lost 5 bases, V lost 3 bases, and 11 bases had no gene match.

This clonotype was recorded a few times. The genes are TRBV5-1 and TRBJ2-5; TRBD2 matches at 8 bases. CDR3 length: 15 amino acids. CDR1 SGHRS and CDR2 YFSETQ come from the germline V gene. Unmatched junction bases numbered 7, after V lost 4 bases and J lost 2 bases. CDR3: CASSPVAGLQETQYF. Here the CDR3 DNA reads TGCGCCAGCAGCCCCGTAGCGGGGCTACAAGAGACCCAGTACTTC.

In this sample, this clonotype turned up a few times. This chain joins TRBV19 and TRBJ2-1; the D is unclear. V gave up 4 bases and J gave up 9 bases, with 16 bases separating them. Germline V gene sequence: CDR1 LNHDA, CDR2 SQIVND (reference sequence). This CDR3 has 14 residues. The CDR3 reads CASSTGLVLSEQFF. CDR3 in DNA: TGTGCCAGTAGTACCGGTTTGGTTCTCAGTGAGCAGTTCTTC.

The rearrangement joins TRBV12-5 to TRBJ2-2; no firm D call. The CDR3 spans 13 residues. Germline lookup yields CDR1 LGHNT and CDR2 FRNRAP. Deletions cut 3 bases from V and 6 bases from J, with 8 bases between. This CDR3 reads CASGFGGPGELFF. The CDR3 DNA is TGTGCTAGTGGTTTCGGTGGTCCCGGGGAGCTGTTTTTT.

The chain uses TRBV5-1 and TRBJ2-1; 7 nucleotides agree with TRBD2. The CDR3 has 19 amino acids. Trimming removed 1 base from V and 10 bases from J; junction bases left unmatched: 23. Per germline, CDR1 SGHRS and CDR2 YFSETQ. CDR3: CASSLIGLDWTSEIGEQFF. CDR3 nucleotide sequence: TGCGCCAGCAGCTTGATAGGTTTAGATTGGACTAGTGAAATCGGAGAGCAGTTCTTC.

The gene calls are TRBV12-3 or TRBV12-4 and TRBJ2-3, with 11 bases fitting TRBD2. The CDR3 totals 14 residues. After removal of 7 bases from V and 4 bases from J, the junction contained 4 bases not matched to a gene. DNA of the CDR3: TGTGCCAGCAATAGCGGGGGGGCCCCAGATACGCAGTATTTT. This gives the protein CASNSGGAPDTQYF.

This chain joins TRBV14 and TRBJ2-1, with D perhaps matching TRBD2 (6 bases). The length of the CDR3 is 14 residues. CDR1 and CDR2 (germline): SGHDN, FVKESK. V was clipped by 2 bases and J by 9 bases, with 14 bases between them. CDR3 protein: CASSQWREIGEQFF. The CDR3 bases are TGTGCCAGCAGCCAATGGCGGGAAATCGGTGAGCAGTTCTTC.

A note on this clonotype: This clone may be a read error of a much larger clone one base away. The V and J genes are TRBV6-6 and TRBJ2-2; D is possibly TRBD1 (6 bases). Trimming cost V 6 bases and J 4 bases, with 9 bases left between them. Germline CDR1 and CDR2: MNHNY and SVGAGI (reference sequence). The CDR3 spans 13 residues. As DNA, the CDR3 is TGTGCCAGCAGCACAGGGATCACCGGGGAGCTGTTTTTT. Its protein is CASSTGITGELFF.

This clonotype appeared a few times. The chain has TRBV28 and TRBJ2-4, with 11 bases aligning to TRBD2. This CDR3 is built from 15 residues. Germline CDR1 is MDHEN and CDR2 is SYDVKM. V gave up 5 bases and J gave up 8 bases; unmatched junction bases: 8. DNA for the CDR3: TGTGCCAGCAGTCCTGTAGCGGGAGGGCCGTACATTCAGTACTTC. Translated: CASSPVAGGPYIQYF.

CDR3 protein: CASSQQGLAGDKNIQYF. The CDR3 nucleotides read TGCGCCAGCAGCCAACAGGGCCTAGCGGGAGATAAAAACATTCAGTACTTC. The rearrangement joins TRBV4-1 to TRBJ2-4, with 10 positions matching TRBD2. The CDR3 has 17 residues. Losses at the gene ends were 2 bases for V and 4 bases for J; bases not matched to a gene: 8. CDR1 is MGHRA, CDR2 YSYEKL, per germline.

This sequence joins TRBV25-1 and TRBJ2-7; no definite D call. Germline loops: CDR1 MGHDK, CDR2 SYGVNS. The CDR3 totals 11 residues. V was pared by 4 bases and J by 3 bases, with 4 bases between. As DNA, the CDR3 is TGTGCCAGCAGTGTCGACTACGAGCAGTACTTC. Its protein product is CASSVDYEQYF.

This clonotype showed up just a few times. The chain links TRBV7-9 to TRBJ2-7; D not certain. The V end lost 1 base, the J end lost 6 bases, and 7 bases lay between the germline ends. CDR1 and CDR2 (germline): SEHNR, FQNEAQ (reference sequence). This CDR3 region has 12 residues. CDR3 coding DNA: TGTGCCAGCAGCTTAGGTCGAATCGAGCAGTACTTC. This translates into CASSLGRIEQYF.

This clonotype was recorded many times. This chain's CDR3 is CASSRGSSYNEQFF. DNA of the CDR3: TGTGCCAGCAGCCGCGGGAGCTCCTACAATGAGCAGTTCTTC. This chain uses TRBV6-1 with TRBJ2-1; 7 bases map to TRBD2. The length of the CDR3 is 14 residues. Looked up from germline, CDR1 is MNHNS and CDR2 is SASEGT. After removal of 6 bases from V and 0 bases from J, the junction contained 2 bases not matched to a gene.

The chain uses TRBV20-1 and TRBJ2-1; D unclear. Trimming removed 6 bases at V and 6 bases at J, with 12 bases between. Germline lookup yields CDR1 DFQATT and CDR2 SNEGSKA (reference sequence). The CDR3 has 12 residues. DNA of the CDR3: TGCAGTGCCCCCCGATTTGGCAATGAGCAGTTCTTC. It specifies CSAPRFGNEQFF.

This clonotype was detected ten times or more. The chain joins TRBV7-9 to TRBJ2-1; 8 bases match TRBD2. Per germline, CDR1 SEHNR and CDR2 FQNEAQ (reference sequence). Unmatched junction bases numbered 6, after V lost 0 bases and J lost 5 bases. The CDR3 runs to 16 residues. The CDR3 spells CASSLALRGGDNEQFF. In nucleotides, the CDR3 is TGTGCCAGCAGCTTAGCGCTCCGGGGGGGCGACAATGAGCAGTTCTTC.

J is TRBJ1-3 and V is TRBV7-2; D not certain. The germline CDR1 and CDR2 sequences are SGHTA and FQGNSA. The CDR3 consists of 16 residues. V was cut by 1 base and J by 0 bases, with 10 bases left in between. CDR3 DNA sequence: TGTGCCAGCAGCTTAGTGGCGCCACTCTCTGGAAACACCATATATTTT. Protein product: CASSLVAPLSGNTIYF.